This is a list of T cell receptor beta chains from one sample in a study of blood T cell repertoires in COVID-19. Only in-frame clones appear in the TCRdb table, and some are missing; sequencing was by immunoSEQ multiplex PCR. The repertoire holds nearly 250,000 clones, roughly nine tenths seen once, with 1.5% to 2% in the top ten. Sequencing used peripheral blood. These receptors all come from an older woman who had recovered from COVID-19. CDR3s include the opening cysteine and the closing phenylalanine or tryptophan. Fields, in order: clone size, J gene, D gene, V gene, CDR3 DNA, CDR3 protein. A D gene is named only where the DNA matches it firmly. Expanded clones get a size class; other rows say once, few or many, or leave the size out.

>.|TRBJ2-7|.|TRBV27
TGTGCCAGCAAGGCGGACAACTGGAGATACGAGCAGTACTTC
CASKADNWRYEQYF
>.|TRBJ2-5|TRBD1|TRBV5-1
TGCGCCAGCAGCTTGGGCGGACAGGCGGGCCAAGAGACCCAGTACTTC
CASSLGGQAGQETQYF
>.|TRBJ2-5|TRBD2|TRBV4-2
TGTGCCAGCAGCCAAGGAATAGCGGGGGGGCCTTTAGTTGGAGAGACCCAGTACTTC
CASSQGIAGGPLVGETQYF
>.|TRBJ2-1|.|TRBV7-5
TGTGCCAGAAGCCCGAGAGGCCGGAAACTCTACAATGAGCAGTTCTTC
CARSPRGRKLYNEQFF
>.|TRBJ1-5|.|TRBV6-1
TGTGCCAGCAGTGAATTTGGTACGGGGGGCGGTCAGCCCCAGCATTTT
CASSEFGTGGGQPQHF
>few|TRBJ2-2|TRBD2|TRBV19
TGTGCCAGTAGTATCGGGCTAGCGGGGGGGCTGGGCACCGGGGAGCTGTTTTTT
CASSIGLAGGLGTGELFF
>.|TRBJ1-1|.|TRBV5-5
TGTGCCAGCAGCTTGGGAGGCAGCACTGAAGCTTTCTTT
CASSLGGSTEAFF
>few|TRBJ2-2|TRBD2|TRBV7-3
TGTGCCAGCAGTACCGGGACTAGCGGACCCGGGGAGCTGTTTTTT
CASSTGTSGPGELFF
>.|TRBJ2-7|TRBD1|TRBV10-3
TGTGCCATCAGGGGGGACAGGGGATCATCCTACGAGCAGTACTTC
CAIRGDRGSSYEQYF
>.|TRBJ1-2|.|TRBV7-9
TGTGCCAGCAGCTTAATCACAGAGCATGGCTACACCTTC
CASSLITEHGYTF
>.|TRBJ2-5|TRBD2|TRBV2
TGTGCCAGCACCGCGGGAGGGGCACAGACCCAGTACTTC
CASTAGGAQTQYF
>.|TRBJ2-3|.|TRBV10-3
TGTGCCATCAGTGAGTTGGGAGACCTGAGCACAGATACGCAGTATTTT
CAISELGDLSTDTQYF
>.|TRBJ1-1|TRBD1|TRBV19
TGTGCCAGTAGCGACGGACAGGTGAACACTGAAGCTTTCTTT
CASSDGQVNTEAFF
>.|TRBJ1-4|.|TRBV9
TGTGCCAGCAGCACCTCACAGGGAAACAATGAAAAACTGTTTTTT
CASSTSQGNNEKLFF
>.|TRBJ2-5|.|TRBV5-1
TGCGCCAGCAGCTTGAGATTAGCGCGAGAGACCCAGTACTTC
CASSLRLARETQYF
>.|TRBJ2-1|TRBD2|TRBV24-1
TGTGCCACCAGTGATGGGACTAGACTGGGCAATGAGCAGTTCTTC
CATSDGTRLGNEQFF
>few|TRBJ2-3|.|TRBV19
TGTGCCAGTCGCGCGGGGATCGCAGATACGCAGTATTTT
CASRAGIADTQYF
>.|TRBJ2-5|TRBD1|TRBV18
TGTGCCAGCTCACTGGGACAGGGGGTGGAGACCCAGTACTTC
CASSLGQGVETQYF
>.|TRBJ1-1|.|TRBV28
TGTGCCAGCAGTTGGAATGGACGGGGATTTAGGACTGAAGCTTTCTTT
CASSWNGRGFRTEAFF
>.|TRBJ2-2|TRBD1|TRBV2
TGTGCCAGCGTAAGGACAGGGGTCGCCGGGGAGCTGTTTTTT
CASVRTGVAGELFF
>few|TRBJ2-2|TRBD2|TRBV7-3
TGTGCCAGCAGCTCGACTAGCGGGGCGCTCACCGGGGAGCTGTTTTTT
CASSSTSGALTGELFF
>.|TRBJ1-2|TRBD1|TRBV3-1/TRBV3-2
TGTGCCAGCAGCCAAGTAACCCGCGGGACAGGGGATGGCTACACCTTC
CASSQVTRGTGDGYTF
>.|TRBJ2-4|TRBD2|TRBV2
TGTGCCAGCAGTGAGCGGGGGGGCCGTGGAAACATTCAGTACTTC
CASSERGGRGNIQYF